One and the same sample provided the 23 T cell receptor beta chains below, sequenced in a study of cytomegalovirus exposure and HLA in healthy donors. The protocol was immunoSEQ multiplex PCR, while the TCRdb copy is restricted to in-frame clones and leaves out a portion. This sample yields around 60,000 clones, of which less than 96% are seen a single time; 1% to 1.5% belongs to the top ten. Sequencing was performed on PBMCs. All receptors derive from a woman aged 18-29 years in good health and CMV-seronegative.

The chain uses TRBV4-3 and TRBJ1-1, with D tentatively TRBD1 (6 bases). V gave up 3 bases and J gave up 5 bases, with 22 bases separating them. Germline values: CDR1 LGHNA, CDR2 YSLEER. The CDR3 sequence is 17 residues long. The CDR3 region has the DNA TGCGCCAGCAGCCAGGGTGGCCAATGGGGGCCTCGGACTGAAGCTTTCTTT. Its protein product is CASSQGGQWGPRTEAFF.

This clone was recorded only once. The CDR3, as DNA: TGTGCCTGGAGTGTGCCCAGGGGCTCCTATAATTCACCCCTCCACTTT. Protein product: CAWSVPRGSYNSPLHF. V gene TRBV30 combines with J gene TRBJ1-6; maybe TRBD1 (6 bases). The CDR3 is 16 amino acids. V was cut by 0 bases and J by 0 bases, with 9 bases left in between. From germline, CDR1 is GTSNPN and CDR2 SVGIG (reference sequence).

The chain links TRBV6-4 to TRBJ2-1, with 9 nucleotides matching TRBD1. The CDR3 has 15 residues. Germline V gene data show CDR1 as MRHNA and CDR2 as SNTAGT. Unmatched junction bases numbered 5, after V lost 2 bases and J lost 6 bases. The CDR3 DNA reads as TGTGCCAGCAGTGACCAACAGGGGGCAGGCAATGAGCAGTTCTTC. It codes for CASSDQQGAGNEQFF.

The chain links TRBV28 to TRBJ2-5, with TRBD2 matching over 7 bases. Per germline, CDR1 MDHEN and CDR2 SYDVKM. This CDR3 has 13 residues. V lost 6 bases, J lost 5 bases, and 6 bases stayed unmatched. CDR3 bases: TGTGCCAGCAGGGGGGGGGTTGTGGAGACCCAGTACTTC. Its protein product is CASRGGVVETQYF. Together with reference TRBV28 and TRBJ2-5, the CDR3 gives the full variable domain: DVKVTQSSRYLVKRTGEKVFLECVQDMDHENMFWYRQDPGLGLRLIYFSYDVKMKEKGDIPEGYSVSREKKERFSLILESASTNQTSMYLCASRGGVVETQYFGPGTRLLVL.

CDR3 amino acids: CASSVPAGRGSGETQYF. DNA for the CDR3: TGTGCCAGCAGCGTTCCTGCCGGCCGGGGGAGTGGAGAGACCCAGTACTTC. The chain combines TRBV9 with TRBJ2-5; a possible D gene is TRBD2 (6 bases). The germline V gene has CDR1 SGDLS and CDR2 YYNGEE. V lost 2 bases to trimming and J lost 4 bases, with 21 bases between them. CDR3 length: 17 amino acids.

V usage is TRBV30 and J usage is TRBJ1-3, with D perhaps TRBD1 (6 bases). The CDR3 is made up of 15 amino acids. CDR1 is GTSNPN and CDR2 is SVGIG in the germline V gene (reference sequence). V lost 0 bases and J lost 4, with 13 bases in between. This CDR3 is CAWSVLGTLGNTIYF. In DNA form, the CDR3 reads TGTGCCTGGAGTGTACTGGGGACACTCGGAAACACCATATATTTT.

CDR3 protein: CASSGVNQPQHF. The CDR3 DNA follows: TGTGCCAGCAGCGGGGTCAATCAGCCCCAGCATTTT. V is TRBV28 and J is TRBJ1-5; D gene uncertain. Germline V lookup: CDR1 MDHEN, CDR2 SYDVKM. V dropped 6 bases and J dropped 3 bases, with 6 bases sitting between them. CDR3 length: 12 amino acids.

The CDR3 spells CASSPPAGQPQHF. The CDR3 DNA is TGTGCCAGCAGCCCTCCGGCCGGGCAGCCCCAGCATTTT. The rearrangement links TRBV7-6 to TRBJ1-5, with no clear D. Between the trimmed V and J ends, which lost 5 bases and 7 bases, there was a span of 12 bases. Germline assignment: CDR1 SGHVS and CDR2 FNYEAQ. This CDR3 has 13 amino acids.

J is TRBJ1-1 and V is TRBV4-3, with TRBD1 as a possible D gene (6 bases). The CDR3 totals 14 residues. CDR1 and CDR2 from the germline V gene are LGHNA and YSLEER. V lost 3 bases to trimming and J lost 6 bases, with 14 bases between them. This CDR3 reads CASSHLQGRAEAFF. In DNA form, the CDR3 reads TGCGCCAGCAGCCATTTACAGGGTCGGGCTGAAGCTTTCTTT.

This chain uses TRBV18 with TRBJ2-6; D is possibly TRBD2 (6 bases). The CDR3 contains 20 residues. With 2 bases removed from V and 2 bases from J, the gap between germline ends came to 22 bases. Germline V gene sequence: CDR1 KGHSH, CDR2 LQKENI. CDR3 protein: CASSPGEKRQGGPGANVLTF. CDR3 nucleotide sequence: TGTGCCAGCTCACCAGGTGAAAAAAGGCAGGGAGGACCTGGGGCCAACGTCCTGACTTTC. The entire variable domain, with the rest obtained from reference TRBV18 and TRBJ2-6, is as follows: NAGVMQNPRHLVRRRGQEARLRCSPMKGHSHVYWYRQLPEEGLKFMVYLQKENIIDESGMPKERFSAEFPKEGPSILRIQQVVRGDSAAYFCASSPGEKRQGGPGANVLTFGAGSRLTVL.

This clone was detected only once. V usage is TRBV6-5 and J usage is TRBJ1-2; D ambiguous. There are 14 residues in the CDR3. The ends were cut back, 5 bases at V and 2 bases at J, with 12 bases in the middle. CDR1 and CDR2 (germline): MNHEY, SVGAGI. CDR3 in DNA: TGTGCCAGCAGTGACGGCCGAGGAAACTATGGCTACACCTTC. Translated: CASSDGRGNYGYTF.

The chain recombines TRBV21-1 with TRBJ1-1. TRBV21-1 is noted as a pseudogene. The CDR3 is 14 residues long. CDR3 in DNA: TGTGCCAGCTCGGAGGGGGGGGCGAACACTGAAGCTTTCTTT. Translated: CASSEGGANTEAFF.

The chain employs TRBV4-3 and TRBJ2-3, with a weak D call TRBD2 (6 bases). CDR1 and CDR2 from the germline V gene are LGHNA and YSLEER. V lost 1 base and J lost 4, with 15 bases in between. CDR3 length equals 16 residues. The CDR3 nucleotides are TGCGCCAGCAGCCAAGTCCCTTGGCTAGCGCCAGATACGCAGTATTTT. This translates into CASSQVPWLAPDTQYF.

The chain has TRBV5-1 and TRBJ1-1, with D maybe TRBD1 (5 bases). The germline V and J ends were trimmed by 1 base and 4 bases, with 14 bases remaining between them. From germline, CDR1 is SGHRS and CDR2 YFSETQ. CDR3 length: 15 residues. In DNA form, the CDR3 reads TGCGCCAGCAGCTTGAAGTCGGGGGGTCCCACTGAAGCTTTCTTT. Translated, it gives CASSLKSGGPTEAFF.

The chain carries TRBV30 and TRBJ2-5; tentative D call: TRBD2 (6 bases). V was clipped by 0 bases and J by 5 bases, with 7 bases between them. CDR1 is GTSNPN, CDR2 SVGIG, per germline (reference sequence). This CDR3 has 12 residues. The CDR3 reads CAWSVRGETQYF. In nucleotides, the CDR3 is TGTGCCTGGAGTGTACGGGGGGAGACCCAGTACTTC.

This chain uses TRBV7-2 with TRBJ1-2; 8 nucleotides line up with TRBD1. CDR1 is SGHTA and CDR2 is FQGNSA in the germline V gene. V shed 5 bases and J 4 bases; nucleotides not matched to a gene: 18. This CDR3 has 18 residues. The DNA for the CDR3 is TGTGCCAGCAGCCCCGTGGGGGACAGGCCACCACGAGCCTATGGCTACACCTTC. This gives the protein CASSPVGDRPPRAYGYTF.

The chain links TRBV30 to TRBJ1-4; D may be TRBD1 (6 bases). V was pared by 2 bases and J by 8 bases, with 18 bases between. The germline CDR1 and CDR2 sequences are GTSNPN and SVGIG (reference sequence). The CDR3 spans 15 residues. CDR3 sequence: CAWSRSGGWGEKLFF. The CDR3 DNA reads as TGTGCCTGGAGTCGGTCGGGGGGCTGGGGAGAAAAACTGTTTTTT. The full variable domain, completed using reference TRBV30 and TRBJ1-4, is SQTIHQWPATLVQPVGSPLSLECTVEGTSNPNLYWYRQAAGRGLQLLFYSVGIGQISSEVPQNLSASRPQDRQFILSSKKLLLSDSGFYLCAWSRSGGWGEKLFFGSGTQLSVL.

The chain joins TRBV11-2 to TRBJ2-3, with D perhaps TRBD2 (7 bases). CDR3 size: 15 residues. Germline V gene data show CDR1 as SGHAT and CDR2 as FQNNGV. Trimming pared 5 bases from V and 5 bases from J, leaving 17 bases between. The CDR3 DNA reads TGTGCCAGCAGCGCCCGGGGGGCCGGGGGAGATACGCAGTATTTT. Protein product: CASSARGAGGDTQYF.

This chain joins TRBV11-2 and TRBJ2-7; 10 bases agree with TRBD2. V shed 5 bases, J shed 3 bases, and the junction held 4 bases outside the gene matches. CDR1 is SGHAT and CDR2 is FQNNGV in the germline V gene. The CDR3 spans 14 residues. The CDR3 region has the DNA TGTGCCAGCAGCCAACTAGCGGGGAACTACGAGCAGTACTTC. Its translation is CASSQLAGNYEQYF.

CDR3: CASSQDWGDRRTDTQYF. The DNA for the CDR3 is TGTGCCAGCAGCCAAGATTGGGGGGACAGGCGAACAGATACGCAGTATTTT. The chain is built from TRBV4-2 and TRBJ2-3, with TRBD1 matching over 8 bases. The J segment lost 3 bases and the V segment lost 0 bases, leaving 8 bases of the junction unmatched. Germline V lookup: CDR1 LGHNA, CDR2 YNFKEQ. The CDR3 is 17 amino acids.

This clone was picked up one time. The V and J genes are TRBV11-2 and TRBJ2-5; weak D call: TRBD2 (6 bases). In germline, CDR1 is SGHAT, CDR2 FQNNGV. Between the trimmed V and J ends, which lost 7 bases and 5 bases, there was a span of 23 bases. The length of the CDR3 is 16 residues. Here the CDR3 DNA reads TGTGCCAGCACCGGAATAATCGGAGGGCCGGGGGAGACCCAGTACTTC. It codes for CASTGIIGGPGETQYF. Together with reference TRBV11-2 and TRBJ2-5, the CDR3 gives the full variable domain: EAGVAQSPRYKIIEKRQSVAFWCNPISGHATLYWYQQILGQGPKLLIQFQNNGVVDDSQLPKDRFSAERLKGVDSTLKIQPAKLEDSAVYLCASTGIIGGPGETQYFGPGTRLLVL.

This chain joins TRBV5-1 and TRBJ2-4; D remains unclear. V lost 0 bases, J lost 4 bases, and 5 bases lay in between. This CDR3 contains 13 residues. Germline V lookup: CDR1 SGHRS, CDR2 YFSETQ. DNA for the CDR3: TGCGCCAGCAGCTTGGGGGCAAAAAACATTCAGTACTTC. It specifies CASSLGAKNIQYF.

The chain recombines TRBV25-1 with TRBJ2-7, with 10 bases identical to TRBD1. The CDR3 extends over 14 amino acids. J lost 5 bases, V lost 4 bases, and 5 bases had no gene match. Germline V lookup: CDR1 MGHDK, CDR2 SYGVNS. As DNA, the CDR3 is TGTGCCAGCAGTGCAGGGACAGGGGCCCACGAGCAGTACTTC. Protein product: CASSAGTGAHEQYF.